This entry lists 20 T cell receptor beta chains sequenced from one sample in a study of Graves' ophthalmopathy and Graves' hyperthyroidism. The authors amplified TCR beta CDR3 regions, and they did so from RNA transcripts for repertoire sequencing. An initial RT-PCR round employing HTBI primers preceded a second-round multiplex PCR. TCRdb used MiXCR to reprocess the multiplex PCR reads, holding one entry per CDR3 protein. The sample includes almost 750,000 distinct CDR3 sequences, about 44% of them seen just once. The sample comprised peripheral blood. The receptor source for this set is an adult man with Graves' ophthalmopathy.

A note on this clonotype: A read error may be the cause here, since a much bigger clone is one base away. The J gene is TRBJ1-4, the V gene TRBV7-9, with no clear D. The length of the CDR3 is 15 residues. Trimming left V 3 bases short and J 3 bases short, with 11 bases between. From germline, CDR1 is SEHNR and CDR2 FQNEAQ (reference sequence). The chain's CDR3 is CASSFRRAANEKLFF. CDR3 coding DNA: TGTGCCAGCAGCTTTCGTCGAGCAGCTAATGAAAAACTGTTTTTT.

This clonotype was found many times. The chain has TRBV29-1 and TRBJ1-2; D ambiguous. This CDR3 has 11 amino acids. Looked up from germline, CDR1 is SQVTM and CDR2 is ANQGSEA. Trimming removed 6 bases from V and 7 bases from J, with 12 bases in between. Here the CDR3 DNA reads TGCAGCGTAGATCTCGGGGTTGGCTACACCTTC. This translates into CSVDLGVGYTF.

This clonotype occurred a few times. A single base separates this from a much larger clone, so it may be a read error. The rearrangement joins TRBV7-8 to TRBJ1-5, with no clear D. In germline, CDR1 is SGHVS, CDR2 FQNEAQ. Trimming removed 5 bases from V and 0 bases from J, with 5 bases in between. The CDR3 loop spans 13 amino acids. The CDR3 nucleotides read TGTGCCAGCAGCCAGTTTAGCAATCAGCCCCAGCATTTT. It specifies CASSQFSNQPQHF.

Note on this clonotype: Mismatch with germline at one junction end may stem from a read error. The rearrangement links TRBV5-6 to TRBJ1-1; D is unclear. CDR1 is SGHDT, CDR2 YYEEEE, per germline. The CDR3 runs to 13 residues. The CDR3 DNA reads TGTGCCAGCAGCTTAGGGTCGAACGCTGAAGCTTTCTTT. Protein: CASSLGSNAEAFF.

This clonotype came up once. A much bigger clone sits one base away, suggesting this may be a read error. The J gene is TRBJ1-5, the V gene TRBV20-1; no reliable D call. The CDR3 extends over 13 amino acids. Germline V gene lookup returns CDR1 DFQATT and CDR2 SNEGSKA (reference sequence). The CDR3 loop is CSASPREYQPRHF. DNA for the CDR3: TGCAGTGCTAGCCCAAGGGAGTATCAGCCCCGGCATTTT.

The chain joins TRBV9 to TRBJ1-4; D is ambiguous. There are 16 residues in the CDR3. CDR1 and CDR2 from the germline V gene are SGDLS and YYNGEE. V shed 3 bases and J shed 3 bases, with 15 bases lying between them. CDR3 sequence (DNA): TGTGCCAGCAGCGGGGCCAGAGATCCGCCTAATGAAAAACTGTTTTTT. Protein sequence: CASSGARDPPNEKLFF.

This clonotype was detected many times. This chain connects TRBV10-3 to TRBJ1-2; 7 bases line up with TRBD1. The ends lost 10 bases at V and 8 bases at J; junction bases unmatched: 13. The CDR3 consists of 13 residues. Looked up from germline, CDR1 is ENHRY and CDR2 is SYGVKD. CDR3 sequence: CASSEQGLYGYTF. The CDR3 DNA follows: TGTGCCAGCAGCGAACAGGGGTTGTACGGCTACACCTTC.

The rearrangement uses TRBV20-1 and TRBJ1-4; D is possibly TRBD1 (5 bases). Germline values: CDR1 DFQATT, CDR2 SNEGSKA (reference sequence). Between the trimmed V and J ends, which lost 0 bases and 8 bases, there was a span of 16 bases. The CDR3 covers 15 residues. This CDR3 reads CSARDLKGMNEKLFF. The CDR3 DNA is TGCAGTGCTAGAGATCTCAAGGGGATGAACGAAAAACTGTTTTTT.

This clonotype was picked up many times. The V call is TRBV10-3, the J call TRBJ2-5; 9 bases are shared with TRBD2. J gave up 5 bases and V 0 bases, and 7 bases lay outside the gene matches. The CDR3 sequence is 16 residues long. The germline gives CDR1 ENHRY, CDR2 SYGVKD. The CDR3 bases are TGTGCCATCAGTGAGTCGCGGCTAGCGGGACTCGAGACCCAGTACTTC. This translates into CAISESRLAGLETQYF.

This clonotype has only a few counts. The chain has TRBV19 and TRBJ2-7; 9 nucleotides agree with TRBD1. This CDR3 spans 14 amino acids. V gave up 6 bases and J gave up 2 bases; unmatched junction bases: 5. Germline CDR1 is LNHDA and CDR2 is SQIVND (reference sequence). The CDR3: CASRRQGGAYEQYF. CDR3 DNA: TGTGCCAGTAGGAGACAGGGGGGAGCCTACGAGCAGTACTTC.

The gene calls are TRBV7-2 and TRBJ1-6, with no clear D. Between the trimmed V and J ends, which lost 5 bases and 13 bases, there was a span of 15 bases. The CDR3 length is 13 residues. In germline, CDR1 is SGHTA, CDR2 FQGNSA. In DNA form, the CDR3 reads TGTGCCAGCAGCCCAGGCTTCGGGGAGCCCCTCCACTTT. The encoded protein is CASSPGFGEPLHF.

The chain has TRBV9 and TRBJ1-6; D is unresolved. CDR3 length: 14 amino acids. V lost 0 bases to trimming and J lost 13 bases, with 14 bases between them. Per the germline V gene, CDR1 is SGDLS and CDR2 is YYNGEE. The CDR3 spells CASSVGAEHQPLHF. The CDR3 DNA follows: TGTGCCAGCAGCGTAGGGGCAGAACATCAGCCCCTCCACTTT.

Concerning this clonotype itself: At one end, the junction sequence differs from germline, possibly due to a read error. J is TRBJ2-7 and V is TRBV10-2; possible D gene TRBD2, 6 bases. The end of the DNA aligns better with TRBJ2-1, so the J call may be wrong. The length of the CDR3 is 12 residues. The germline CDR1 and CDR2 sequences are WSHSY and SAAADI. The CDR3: CASNYGGLTQFF. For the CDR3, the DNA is TGTGCCAGCAACTACGGAGGGTTGACGCAGTTCTTC.

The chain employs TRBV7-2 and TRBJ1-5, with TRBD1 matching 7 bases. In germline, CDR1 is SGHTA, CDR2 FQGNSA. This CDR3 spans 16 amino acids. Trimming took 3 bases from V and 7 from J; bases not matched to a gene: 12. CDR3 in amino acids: CASSFSGGFVEQPQHF. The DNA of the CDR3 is TGTGCCAGCAGCTTCTCAGGGGGGTTCGTCGAACAGCCCCAGCATTTT.

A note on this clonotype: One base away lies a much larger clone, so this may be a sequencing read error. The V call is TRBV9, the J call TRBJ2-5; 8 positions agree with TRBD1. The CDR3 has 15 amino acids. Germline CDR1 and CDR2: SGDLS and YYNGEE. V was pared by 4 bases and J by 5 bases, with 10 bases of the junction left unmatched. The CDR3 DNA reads TGTGCCAGCAGCACCGTCGGACAGGGCGGCGAGACCCAGTACTTC. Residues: CASSTVGQGGETQYF.

The CDR3 loop is CASSWDRMETQYF. The CDR3 DNA reads TGTGCCAGTAGTTGGGACAGGATGGAGACCCAGTACTTC. The rearrangement links TRBV19 to TRBJ2-5; 8 bases map to TRBD1. The V gene end was trimmed by 5 bases and the J gene end by 5 bases; junction bases not matched to a gene: 4. The CDR3 has 13 amino acids. Germline V gene data show CDR1 as LNHDA and CDR2 as SQIVND (reference sequence).

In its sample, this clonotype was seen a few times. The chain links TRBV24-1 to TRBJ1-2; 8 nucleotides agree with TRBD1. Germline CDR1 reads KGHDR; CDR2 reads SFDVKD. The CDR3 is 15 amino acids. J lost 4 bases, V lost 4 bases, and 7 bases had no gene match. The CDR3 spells CATSELDRGFYGYTF. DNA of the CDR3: TGTGCCACCAGTGAGTTAGACAGGGGCTTCTATGGCTACACCTTC.

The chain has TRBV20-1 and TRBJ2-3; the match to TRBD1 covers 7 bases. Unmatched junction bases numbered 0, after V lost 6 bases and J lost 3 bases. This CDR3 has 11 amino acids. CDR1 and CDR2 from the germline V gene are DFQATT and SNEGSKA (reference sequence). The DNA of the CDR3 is TGCAGTGCGGACAGGACAGATACGCAGTATTTT. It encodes CSADRTDTQYF.

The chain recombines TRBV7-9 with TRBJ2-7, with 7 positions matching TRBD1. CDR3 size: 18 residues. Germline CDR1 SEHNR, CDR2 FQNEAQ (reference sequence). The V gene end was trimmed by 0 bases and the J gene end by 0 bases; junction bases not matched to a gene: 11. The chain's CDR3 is CASSLATGPRIASYEQYF. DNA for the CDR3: TGTGCCAGCAGCTTAGCGACAGGGCCTAGGATAGCCTCCTACGAGCAGTACTTC. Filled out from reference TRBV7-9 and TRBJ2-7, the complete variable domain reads DTGVSQNPRHKITKRGQNVTFRCDPISEHNRLYWYRQTLGQGPEFLTYFQNEAQLEKSRLLSDRFSAERPKGSFSTLEIQRTEQGDSAMYLCASSLATGPRIASYEQYFGPGTRLTVT.

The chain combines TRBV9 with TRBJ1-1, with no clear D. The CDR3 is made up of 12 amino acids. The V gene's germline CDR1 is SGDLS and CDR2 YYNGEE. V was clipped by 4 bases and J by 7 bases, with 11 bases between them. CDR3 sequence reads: CASSQDLNEAFF. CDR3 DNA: TGTGCCAGCAGCCAAGATCTCAATGAAGCTTTCTTT.